The 31 T cell receptor beta chains below were found in one sample sequenced in a study of TIL therapy for anti-PD-1-resistant metastatic lung cancer (dated by TCRdb to the early 2020s). The time point label corresponds to: pre-treatment sample, taken before nivolumab and TIL therapy. The baseline tumor samples were excised metastases, mostly pleural nodules or supraclavicular lymph nodes, taken from the same resection that was used to grow TIL. TCR beta CDR3 regions were amplified from genomic DNA by bias-controlled multiplex PCR with the immunoSEQ v3 hsTCRB kit. The table comes from immuneACCESS by way of TCRdb, which keeps in-frame sequences with V and J called. Part of the clones is missing from these tables; in studies checked, under half for an unresolved V gene and the rest for unknown reasons. Counted in this sample were about 100,000 clones; approximately 65% of them appeared once. The ten largest clones capture approximately 11% of the sample.

The sequences come from tumor tissue, collected at baseline. These receptor sequences come from a person aged 25 to 80 with non-small cell lung cancer.

V usage is TRBV14 and J usage is TRBJ1-2; D unclear. Between the trimmed V and J ends, which lost 0 bases and 8 bases, there was a span of 13 bases. Germline assignment: CDR1 SGHDN and CDR2 FVKESK. The CDR3 loop spans 14 amino acids. CDR3 residues: CASSQDLWDVGYTF. The CDR3 bases are TGTGCCAGCAGCCAAGATCTATGGGATGTGGGCTACACCTTC.

This clone was counted at least ten times. J is TRBJ2-7 and V is TRBV7-2; D gene uncertain. The CDR3 has 11 residues. V lost 5 bases to trimming and J lost 12 bases, with 14 bases between them. Germline-derived CDR1 and CDR2 are SGHTA and FQGNSA. The CDR3 loop is CASSPTIPGYF. The CDR3, as DNA: TGTGCCAGCAGCCCGACGATCCCTGGGTACTTC. The full variable domain, rest sourced from reference TRBV7-2 and TRBJ2-7, is GAGVSQSPSNKVTEKGKDVELRCDPISGHTALYWYRQSLGQGLEFLIYFQGNSAPDKSGLPSDRFSAERTGGSVSTLTIQRTQQEDSAVYLCASSPTIPGYFGPGTRLTVT.

The chain recombines TRBV2 with TRBJ2-4; D unresolved. Looked up from germline, CDR1 is SNHLY and CDR2 is FYNNEI. The V gene lost 3 bases and the J gene lost 0 bases, with 12 bases spanning the gap. The CDR3 is 16 amino acids. In DNA, the CDR3 is TGTGCCAGCAGTGATTTGGGCATACTAGCCAAAAACATTCAGTACTTC. Encoded protein: CASSDLGILAKNIQYF.

The chain has TRBV4-3 and TRBJ2-3; 12 bases are shared with TRBD2. Unmatched junction bases numbered 11, after V lost 5 bases and J lost 5 bases. CDR3 length: 17 residues. CDR1 LGHNA and CDR2 YSLEER come from the germline V gene. In DNA form, the CDR3 reads TGCGCCAGCAGCTCATATCCCCTAGCGGGAGGGAAAGATACGCAGTATTTT. It translates to CASSSYPLAGGKDTQYF.

V and J are TRBV5-1 and TRBJ2-5, with D maybe TRBD2 (5 bases). Deletions cut 0 bases from V and 5 bases from J, with 14 bases between. CDR1 is SGHRS, CDR2 YFSETQ, per germline. CDR3 length: 15 amino acids. Here the CDR3 reads CASSLARWEFETQYF. CDR3 nucleotide sequence: TGCGCCAGCAGCTTGGCCCGGTGGGAGTTCGAGACCCAGTACTTC.

This clone was observed a handful of times. V is TRBV11-2 and J is TRBJ2-2; the D is unclear. Germline lookup yields CDR1 SGHAT and CDR2 FQNNGV. V was pared by 5 bases and J by 3 bases, with 13 bases between. The CDR3 runs 15 residues. CDR3 DNA: TGTGCCAGCAGCCTCCGGTATGGGGACACCGGGGAGCTGTTTTTT. This gives the protein CASSLRYGDTGELFF.

The J gene is TRBJ1-1, the V gene TRBV10-3, with TRBD1 identical over 7 bases. The CDR3 is 13 amino acids. Per the germline V gene, CDR1 is ENHRY and CDR2 is SYGVKD. Trimming at V came to 5 bases and at J to 4 bases, leaving 4 bases not matched to a gene. CDR3 residues: CAISPGGGTEAFF. The CDR3 bases are TGTGCCATCAGTCCAGGGGGAGGCACTGAAGCTTTCTTT.

This chain uses TRBV10-2 with TRBJ2-3; 12 bases align to TRBD2. The junction had 15 bases not matched to a gene; V was cut back by 5 bases and J by 9 bases. This CDR3 is built from 17 residues. CDR1 and CDR2 from the germline V gene are WSHSY and SAAADI. CDR3 protein: CASSSSGRAQGSYTQYF. Here the CDR3 DNA reads TGCGCCAGCAGTTCTAGCGGGAGGGCCCAGGGTTCGTACACGCAGTATTTT.

This clone was observed once. DNA of the CDR3: TGTGCCAGCAGTCTCGTTCCTGTCACTGAAGCTTTCTTT. As protein: CASSLVPVTEAFF. The chain carries TRBV27 and TRBJ1-1, with unresolved D. CDR3 size: 13 residues. The V and J ends lost 5 bases and 4 bases respectively, with 11 bases between them. In germline, CDR1 is MNHEY, CDR2 SMNVEV (reference sequence).

The chain combines TRBV6-5 with TRBJ2-7, with 7 bases fitting TRBD1. Germline V gene sequence: CDR1 MNHEY, CDR2 SVGAGI. V trimming: 5 bases; J trimming: 3 bases; junction bases outside the gene matches: 7. This CDR3 comprises 14 residues. CDR3 amino acids: CASSPDRRFYEQYF. The CDR3 DNA is TGTGCCAGCAGTCCGGACAGGAGATTCTACGAGCAGTACTTC.

The chain joins TRBV3-1 (or the pseudogene TRBV3-2) to TRBJ2-1; 7 nucleotides agree with TRBD2. Losses at the gene ends were 4 bases for V and 4 bases for J; bases not matched to a gene: 7. The CDR3 sequence is 15 residues long. Germline V gene lookup returns CDR1 LGHDT and CDR2 YNNKEL (reference sequence). The CDR3, as DNA: TGTGCCAGCAGCCCGACTAGCTCGCAATACAATGAGCAGTTCTTC. It is translated as CASSPTSSQYNEQFF.

This CDR3 is CASSSSLAGIEQYF. DNA for the CDR3: TGTGCCAGCAGTTCAAGTCTAGCGGGAATAGAGCAGTACTTC. The rearrangement links TRBV6-6 to TRBJ2-7, with 9 bases lining up with TRBD2. The CDR3 loop spans 14 amino acids. CDR1 is MNHNY, CDR2 SVGAGI, per germline (reference sequence). The V gene end was trimmed by 4 bases and the J gene end by 7 bases; junction bases not matched to a gene: 8.

Here the CDR3 reads CASTETTGFNEKLFF. The CDR3 bases are TGTGCCAGCACCGAGACCACGGGGTTTAATGAAAAACTGTTTTTT. The chain employs TRBV28 and TRBJ1-4; D is uncertain. The V and J ends lost 7 bases and 4 bases respectively, with 16 bases between them. Germline V gene data show CDR1 as MDHEN and CDR2 as SYDVKM. CDR3 length equals 15 residues. The variable domain in full, completed from reference TRBV28 and TRBJ1-4, reads DVKVTQSSRYLVKRTGEKVFLECVQDMDHENMFWYRQDPGLGLRLIYFSYDVKMKEKGDIPEGYSVSREKKERFSLILESASTNQTSMYLCASTETTGFNEKLFFGSGTQLSVL.

This chain uses TRBV28 with TRBJ1-4; tentative D call: TRBD1 (5 bases). Trimming removed 6 bases from V and 4 bases from J, with 12 bases in between. From germline, CDR1 is MDHEN and CDR2 SYDVKM. The CDR3 spans 14 residues. CDR3 sequence (DNA): TGTGCCAGCAGCCTCGGGGGGATTAATGAAAAACTGTTTTTT. It specifies CASSLGGINEKLFF.

This chain uses TRBV19 with TRBJ2-5, with D maybe TRBD1 (5 bases). Germline V CDR1 and CDR2: LNHDA, SQIVND (reference sequence). The CDR3 loop spans 13 amino acids. V lost 9 bases to trimming and J lost 5 bases, with 16 bases between them. CDR3: CASRTPAGETQYF. The CDR3 DNA reads TGTGCCAGCAGGACACCTGCAGGGGAGACCCAGTACTTC. The variable domain in full, completed from reference TRBV19 and TRBJ2-5, reads DGGITQSPKYLFRKEGQNVTLSCEQNLNHDAMYWYRQDPGQGLRLIYYSQIVNDFQKGDIAEGYSVSREKKESFPLTVTSAQKNPTAFYLCASRTPAGETQYFGPGTRLLVL.

This clone was detected a few times. The V call is TRBV5-6, the J call TRBJ2-1, with TRBD2 identical over 8 bases. The V segment lost 0 bases and the J segment 0 bases; nucleotides outside the gene matches: 5. The length of the CDR3 is 17 residues. Germline V gives CDR1 SGHDT, CDR2 YYEEEE. In nucleotides, the CDR3 is TGTGCCAGCAGCTTGGGCGGGGGGCCACTCTCCTACAATGAGCAGTTCTTC. It encodes CASSLGGGPLSYNEQFF.

This clone was found once. V and J are TRBV5-3 and TRBJ1-5, with 9 bases matching TRBD1. TRBV5-3 has ORF status, its function being uncertain. V gave up 1 base and J gave up 7 bases; unmatched junction bases: 12. This CDR3 is 17 amino acids long. CDR3 region: CARSLKGDRAEGQPQHF. Written as DNA, the CDR3 is TGTGCCAGAAGCTTGAAGGGGGACAGGGCAGAAGGACAGCCCCAGCATTTT.

The table lists this clone with a few counts. This rearrangement joins TRBV7-8 to TRBJ2-3, with D possibly being TRBD1 (5 bases). The germline CDR1 and CDR2 sequences are SGHVS and FQNEAQ. CDR3 length equals 13 residues. The germline V and J ends were trimmed by 5 bases and 5 bases, with 11 bases remaining between them. CDR3 DNA: TGTGCCAGCAGCACAGATAGGGGAGATACGCAGTATTTT. Translated: CASSTDRGDTQYF. Filled out from reference TRBV7-8 and TRBJ2-3, the complete variable domain reads GAGVSQSPRYKVAKRGQDVALRCDPISGHVSLFWYQQALGQGPEFLTYFQNEAQLDKSGLPSDRFFAERPEGSVSTLKIQRTQQEDSAVYLCASSTDRGDTQYFGPGTRLTVL.

The chain uses TRBV5-6 and TRBJ1-4; D remains unclear. Between the trimmed V and J ends, which lost 6 bases and 8 bases, there was a span of 17 bases. Per germline, CDR1 SGHDT and CDR2 YYEEEE. This CDR3 comprises 14 residues. The CDR3 is CASIQEGGQEKLFF. In DNA, the CDR3 is TGTGCCAGCATCCAAGAGGGAGGCCAGGAAAAACTGTTTTTT. Supplemented by reference TRBV5-6 and TRBJ1-4, the full variable domain reads DAGVTQSPTHLIKTRGQQVTLRCSPKSGHDTVSWYQQALGQGPQFIFQYYEEEERQRGNFPDRFSGHQFPNYSSELNVNALLLGDSALYLCASIQEGGQEKLFFGSGTQLSVL.

This sequence joins TRBV18 and TRBJ2-2; D not resolved. V dropped 3 bases and J dropped 1 base, with 9 bases sitting between them. Germline lookup yields CDR1 KGHSH and CDR2 LQKENI. The CDR3 extends over 15 amino acids. The CDR3 coding sequence is TGTGCCAGCTCACCGAGGCTACTGAACACCGGGGAGCTGTTTTTT. It encodes CASSPRLLNTGELFF.

The V call is TRBV28, the J call TRBJ2-4; weak D call: TRBD1 (6 bases). Trimming took off 1 base at V and 4 bases at J, with 11 bases between the two ends. Germline values: CDR1 MDHEN, CDR2 SYDVKM. The CDR3 is 15 amino acids. DNA of the CDR3: TGTGCCAGCAGTTTATCCCTCCAGGGGAAAAACATTCAGTACTTC. This translates into CASSLSLQGKNIQYF.

This sequence joins TRBV7-9 and TRBJ2-3; D is unresolved. V dropped 5 bases and J dropped 5 bases, with 11 bases sitting between them. Per the germline V gene, CDR1 is SEHNR and CDR2 is FQNEAQ (reference sequence). The CDR3 totals 13 residues. CDR3 in amino acids: CASSTFLQDTQYF. Written as DNA, the CDR3 is TGTGCCAGCAGCACTTTCCTTCAAGATACGCAGTATTTT.

The chain uses TRBV28 and TRBJ1-5; the D is unclear. V was clipped by 2 bases and J by 11 bases, with 13 bases between them. CDR1 is MDHEN, CDR2 SYDVKM, per germline. The CDR3 is 13 residues long. CDR3 protein: CASSLRVRRSQHF. The DNA for the CDR3 is TGTGCCAGCAGTTTACGGGTCAGGAGGTCCCAGCATTTT.

The V gene is TRBV25-1, the J gene TRBJ1-4; D might be TRBD1 (5 bases). Germline values: CDR1 MGHDK, CDR2 SYGVNS. The CDR3 is 14 amino acids. The V gene lost 3 bases and the J gene lost 6 bases, with 11 bases spanning the gap. The CDR3 DNA reads as TGTGCCAGCAGTGAGGCGGGAGGGGATGAAAAACTGTTTTTT. It specifies CASSEAGGDEKLFF.

This clone was picked up many times. The chain has TRBV6-2 or TRBV6-3 and TRBJ1-1; TRBD1 aligns across 8 bases. V was pared by 6 bases and J by 10 bases, with 10 bases of the junction left unmatched. The CDR3 is made up of 13 amino acids. CDR1 is MNHEY, CDR2 SVGEGT, per germline. The CDR3 coding sequence is TGTGCCAGCAGCCGGAACCTAGACAGGGGAGCTTTCTTT. The encoded protein is CASSRNLDRGAFF.

The chain recombines TRBV7-2 with TRBJ2-3; 8 nucleotides agree with TRBD1. This CDR3 comprises 14 residues. Germline V CDR1 and CDR2: SGHTA, FQGNSA. The junction had 5 bases not matched to a gene; V was cut back by 4 bases and J by 5 bases. CDR3 region: CASSSQGAEDTQYF. In nucleotides, the CDR3 is TGTGCCAGCAGCTCCCAGGGGGCAGAAGATACGCAGTATTTT. Supplemented by reference TRBV7-2 and TRBJ2-3, the full variable domain reads GAGVSQSPSNKVTEKGKDVELRCDPISGHTALYWYRQSLGQGLEFLIYFQGNSAPDKSGLPSDRFSAERTGGSVSTLTIQRTQQEDSAVYLCASSSQGAEDTQYFGPGTRLTVL.

This rearrangement joins TRBV27 to TRBJ2-3; maybe TRBD1 (5 bases). Per the germline V gene, CDR1 is MNHEY and CDR2 is SMNVEV (reference sequence). This CDR3 comprises 14 residues. Trimming left V 2 bases short and J 4 bases short, with 10 bases between. The chain's CDR3 is CASSLIQASDTQYF. CDR3 in DNA: TGTGCCAGCAGTTTAATACAGGCCTCAGATACGCAGTATTTT.

The gene calls are TRBV11-2 and TRBJ2-2, with D maybe TRBD2 (6 bases). The CDR3 consists of 16 residues. Germline CDR1 reads SGHAT; CDR2 reads FQNNGV. V lost 3 bases, J lost 1 base, and 12 bases lay in between. The CDR3 protein is CASSLFPSENTGELFF. In nucleotides, the CDR3 is TGTGCCAGCAGCTTGTTTCCTAGCGAGAACACCGGGGAGCTGTTTTTT. Supplemented by reference TRBV11-2 and TRBJ2-2, the full variable domain reads EAGVAQSPRYKIIEKRQSVAFWCNPISGHATLYWYQQILGQGPKLLIQFQNNGVVDDSQLPKDRFSAERLKGVDSTLKIQPAKLEDSAVYLCASSLFPSENTGELFFGEGSRLTVL.

The chain has TRBV3-1 (or the pseudogene TRBV3-2) and TRBJ1-2; weak D call: TRBD1 (6 bases). V was clipped by 7 bases and J by 7 bases, with 13 bases between them. The CDR3 is 12 residues long. CDR1 and CDR2 from the germline V gene are LGHDT and YNNKEL (reference sequence). The DNA for the CDR3 is TGTGCCAGCACTGCAGGGGCTGGTGGCTACACCTTC. Translating it yields CASTAGAGGYTF.

Only a few counts were recorded for this clone. The genes are TRBV6-5 and TRBJ1-4, with TRBD1 identical over 8 bases. V trimming: 6 bases; J trimming: 5 bases; junction bases outside the gene matches: 5. Germline V CDR1 and CDR2: MNHEY, SVGAGI. The CDR3 spans 14 residues. The CDR3 bases are TGTGCCAGCAGGCGGACAGGGCCGAATGAAAAACTGTTTTTT. This translates into CASRRTGPNEKLFF.

The genes are TRBV6-6 and TRBJ2-7; D is possibly TRBD2 (5 bases). The CDR3 is made up of 16 amino acids. Per the germline V gene, CDR1 is MNHNY and CDR2 is SVGAGI (reference sequence). Between the trimmed V and J ends, which lost 3 bases and 3 bases, there was a span of 18 bases. Here the CDR3 reads CASSYLGGPFIYEQYF. In nucleotides, the CDR3 is TGTGCCAGCAGTTATCTTGGAGGACCCTTTATCTACGAGCAGTACTTC.